The 32 T cell receptor beta chains in this list originate from one sample, sequenced in a study of blood T cells in healthy people across ages. A sample-barcoded 5' primer and a J-beta primer mix were used in a second PCR of about 7 to 12 cycles. In TCRdb, the 5' RACE reads were re-called with MiXCR into one record per CDR3 protein. Found here are 750,000 to 1,000,000 distinct CDR3 sequences, 25% to 30% of them singletons; the top ten hold around 9.6%. Separately, the same data were catalogued under a study of T cells of mothers and their children.

The sample consisted of blood. The receptors derive from a woman aged 40-49 years in good health.

This chain uses TRBV7-2 with TRBJ1-1, with unresolved D. Trimming left V 2 bases short and J 4 bases short, with 11 bases between. From germline, CDR1 is SGHTA and CDR2 FQGNSA. The CDR3 covers 14 residues. The CDR3 loop is CASSLMGGPTEAFF. For the CDR3, the DNA is TGTGCCAGCAGCTTAATGGGTGGGCCCACTGAAGCTTTCTTT.

V gene TRBV21-1 combines with J gene TRBJ2-7; TRBD2, the D gene given by the table, was not confirmed from the DNA. TRBV21-1 is a pseudogene. The CDR3 is 13 residues long. The CDR3 nucleotides are TGTGCCAGCAGCAAAATGGGAGGAATCGAGCAGTACTTC. Translated, it gives CASSKMGGIEQYF.

The chain joins TRBV5-1 to TRBJ2-7; 12 bases map to TRBD2. Germline V gene sequence: CDR1 SGHRS, CDR2 YFSETQ. J lost 2 bases, V lost 0 bases, and 6 bases had no gene match. This CDR3 is 17 amino acids long. The CDR3 reads CASSLVTSGGPTYEQYF. The CDR3 DNA follows: TGCGCCAGCAGCTTGGTGACTAGCGGGGGCCCGACCTACGAGCAGTACTTC.

To note about this clonotype: A much more abundant neighbour one base away suggests this may be a read error. The gene calls are TRBV20-1 and TRBJ2-1, with D perhaps given as TRBD1 or TRBD2 (7 bases each). The CDR3 totals 12 residues. Germline lookup yields CDR1 DFQATT and CDR2 SNEGSKA (reference sequence). The CDR3 sequence is CSADREGNELFF. The CDR3 coding sequence is TGCAGTGCTGACAGGGAGGGAAATGAGCTGTTCTTC.

V is TRBV29-1 and J is TRBJ2-7; 12 nucleotides line up with TRBD1. V was pared by 7 bases and J by 7 bases, with 8 bases of the junction left unmatched. CDR1 and CDR2 from the germline V gene are SQVTM and ANQGSEA. The CDR3 consists of 13 residues. CDR3 bases: TGCAGCGCCCTGGGACAGGGGGCGCGGGAGCAGTACTTC. Translated, it gives CSALGQGAREQYF.

Comment on this clonotype: One junction end does not reproduce the germline sequence, and a read error may be involved. J is TRBJ1-1 and V is TRBV28, with D hard to call. Germline lookup yields CDR1 MDHEN and CDR2 SYDVKM. There are 11 residues in the CDR3. The CDR3 sequence: CASSRRTETFF. Written as DNA, the CDR3 is TGTGCCAGCTCTCGTAGGACTGAAACTTTCTTT.

This clonotype has ten or more counts. CDR3 in amino acids: CASSPRESSYNEQFF. CDR3 nucleotides: TGCGCCAGCAGCCCCCGAGAGAGCTCCTACAATGAGCAGTTCTTC. The rearrangement links TRBV5-1 to TRBJ2-1; D gene uncertain. Trimming removed 4 bases at V and 0 bases at J, with 11 bases between. Per germline, CDR1 SGHRS and CDR2 YFSETQ. CDR3 size: 15 residues. The variable domain in full, with the rest retrieved from reference TRBV5-1 and TRBJ2-1, is KAGVTQTPRYLIKTRGQQVTLSCSPISGHRSVSWYQQTPGQGLQFLFEYFSETQRNKGNFPGRFSGRQFSNSRSEMNVSTLELGDSALYLCASSPRESSYNEQFFGPGTRLTVL.

The genes are TRBV7-2 and TRBJ2-7, with 9 positions matching TRBD1. Germline V gene sequence: CDR1 SGHTA, CDR2 FQGNSA. V dropped 2 bases and J dropped 5; count of bases not matched to a gene: 7. The CDR3 loop spans 15 amino acids. This CDR3 reads CASSLPGQGGHEQYF. CDR3 in DNA: TGTGCCAGCAGCTTACCGGGACAGGGAGGCCACGAGCAGTACTTC.

This chain uses TRBV7-2 with TRBJ2-1; TRBD1 or TRBD2 may be the D gene (5 bases each). Germline CDR1 SGHTA, CDR2 FQGNSA. The length of the CDR3 is 13 residues. V was pared by 2 bases and J by 9 bases, with 11 bases between. The CDR3 here is CASSLRGQGEQFF. DNA of the CDR3: TGTGCCAGCAGCTTACGAGGGCAGGGTGAGCAGTTCTTC.

The sample holds many counts of this clonotype. The V call is TRBV5-1, the J call TRBJ2-7; perhaps TRBD1 as D (6 bases). The CDR3 has 13 residues. V was trimmed by 0 bases and J by 7 bases, leaving 11 bases between them. Germline CDR1 SGHRS, CDR2 YFSETQ. CDR3 region: CASSLEQGVEQYF. The CDR3 region has the DNA TGCGCCAGCAGCTTGGAACAGGGCGTGGAGCAGTACTTC.

The table lists this clonotype with a few counts. The junction departs from the called germline gene at one end, perhaps through a read error. The rearrangement joins TRBV4-1 to TRBJ2-5, with TRBD2 matching over 7 bases. The CDR3 length is 15 residues. In germline, CDR1 is MGHRA, CDR2 YSYEKL. The CDR3 bases are TGCACCAGCAGCCAAGTAGAGCGGGGTTGGGAGACCCAGTACTTC. This codes for CTSSQVERGWETQYF.

This clonotype was seen a handful of times. This chain connects TRBV12-3 or TRBV12-4 to TRBJ2-1; 7 nucleotides agree with TRBD2. This CDR3 region has 14 residues. Losses at the gene ends were 3 bases for V and 3 bases for J; bases not matched to a gene: 2. CDR3 sequence reads: CASSLRGNYNEQFF. The CDR3 bases are TGTGCCAGCAGTTTGCGGGGGAACTACAATGAGCAGTTCTTC.

V and J are TRBV13 and TRBJ2-5, with D unclear. This CDR3 comprises 16 residues. CDR1 PRHDT and CDR2 FYEKMQ come from the germline V gene (reference sequence). Trimming left V 0 bases short and J 11 bases short, with 22 bases between. CDR3 nucleotides: TGTGCCAGCAGCTTAGGCGGGCTGAGCTCCTACAATGAGCAGTACTTC. Translation gives CASSLGGLSSYNEQYF.

This rearrangement joins TRBV20-1 to TRBJ1-3; D is perhaps TRBD1 (5 bases). CDR1 and CDR2 (germline): DFQATT, SNEGSKA (reference sequence). The CDR3 covers 14 residues. The germline V and J ends were trimmed by 6 bases and 0 bases, with 12 bases remaining between them. The DNA of the CDR3 is TGCAGTGCGGGGGGAGCCTACTCTGGAAACACCATATATTTT. Translating it yields CSAGGAYSGNTIYF.

CDR3 DNA sequence: TGTGCCAGCAGTGACCCGGACCCCTCGCTCGGGAAGCAGTACGTC. As protein: CASSDPDPSLGKQYV. The chain combines TRBV6-2 or TRBV6-3 with TRBJ2-7; tentative D call: TRBD2 (5 bases). Trimming cost V 5 bases and J 8 bases, with 22 bases left between them. CDR1 and CDR2 from the germline V gene are MNHEY and SVGEGT. The CDR3 runs to 15 residues.

The chain has TRBV14 and TRBJ2-1; D unclear. The CDR3 runs 15 residues. Trimming cost V 1 base and J 1 base, with 8 bases left between them. Germline CDR1 and CDR2: SGHDN and FVKESK. This CDR3 reads CASSQAMGSYNEQFF. CDR3 sequence (DNA): TGTGCCAGCAGCCAAGCGATGGGGTCCTACAATGAGCAGTTCTTC.

A remark on this clonotype: This sequence may be a read error, since a much larger clone differs from it by one base. The J gene is TRBJ2-3, the V gene TRBV7-6, with TRBD2 matching 13 bases. The CDR3 is 17 amino acids. The germline gives CDR1 SGHVS, CDR2 FNYEAQ. The V gene end was trimmed by 0 bases and the J gene end by 5 bases; junction bases not matched to a gene: 5. This CDR3 is CASSLAGLAGVIDTQYF. As DNA, the CDR3 is TGTGCCAGCAGCTTAGCCGGACTAGCGGGGGTCATAGATACGCAGTATTTT.

The chain combines TRBV12-3 or TRBV12-4 with TRBJ2-7, with D possibly TRBD2 on 6 matching bases. This CDR3 has 14 amino acids. With 6 bases removed from V and 0 bases from J, the gap between germline ends came to 12 bases. The CDR3 region is CASSKDGSSYEQYF. As DNA, the CDR3 is TGTGCCAGCAGCAAGGACGGGAGCTCCTACGAGCAGTACTTC.

This clonotype was observed a handful of times. The junction does not match germline at one end; this may be a read error. V and J are TRBV4-2 and TRBJ1-2; D uncertain. Germline V gives CDR1 LGHNA, CDR2 YNFKEQ. The CDR3 runs 17 residues. CDR3 sequence: CAGSQDSAAGGPGGYTF. The CDR3, as DNA: TGTGCCGGCAGCCAAGATTCGGCTGCGGGCGGGCCTGGTGGCTACACCTTC.

Note on this clonotype: Since a much larger clone is just one base distant, this may be a read error. The chain is built from TRBV9 and TRBJ2-1; the match to TRBD1 covers 11 bases. This CDR3 is built from 15 residues. In germline, CDR1 is SGDLS, CDR2 YYNGEE. The CDR3 is CANSKDRGLSGEQFF. CDR3 coding DNA: TGTGCCAACAGCAAGGACAGGGGGCTTTCCGGTGAGCAGTTCTTC. Looking up the rest from reference TRBV9 and TRBJ2-1 gives the full variable domain: DSGVTQTPKHLITATGQRVTLRCSPRSGDLSVYWYQQSLDQGLQFLIQYYNGEERAKGNILERFSAQQFPDLHSELNLSSLELGDSALYFCANSKDRGLSGEQFFGPGTRLTVL.

A word on this clonotype: The junction and the germline gene differ at one end; a read error may be behind it. The chain uses TRBV29-1 and TRBJ1-5; tentatively, D is TRBD1 (5 bases). Germline CDR1 and CDR2: SQVTM and ANQGSEA. The CDR3 runs to 13 residues. The CDR3 coding sequence is TGCGGCGTCAATATAGGGGTTGATCAGCCCCAGCATTTT. Protein sequence: CGVNIGVDQPQHF.

This clonotype turned up a few times. V and J are TRBV27 and TRBJ2-5, with D perhaps assigned TRBD1 or TRBD2 (6 bases each). This CDR3 is 15 amino acids long. Germline loops: CDR1 MNHEY, CDR2 SMNVEV (reference sequence). V gave up 6 bases and J gave up 3 bases, with 17 bases separating them. The CDR3 region is CASRGGVAGKETQYF. Written as DNA, the CDR3 is TGTGCCAGCAGGGGGGGCGTCGCGGGGAAAGAGACCCAGTACTTC.

Comments on this clonotype: Compared with germline, one end of the junction differs, possibly owing to a read error. The chain carries TRBV28 and TRBJ2-6, with TRBD1 matching over 9 bases. CDR3 length: 11 amino acids. CDR1 MDHEN and CDR2 SYDVKM come from the germline V gene. Here the CDR3 DNA reads TGTGCCAGCAGTTTAAGCCGAGGACAGGGGTTC. It yields the protein CASSLSRGQGF. Using reference TRBV28 and TRBJ2-6 for the parts outside the CDR3, the full variable domain is DVKVTQSSRYLVKRTGEKVFLECVQDMDHENMFWYRQDPGLGLRLIYFSYDVKMKEKGDIPEGYSVSREKKERFSLILESASTNQTSMYLCASSLSRGQGFGAGSRLTVL.

This clonotype was seen a few times. For the CDR3, the DNA is TGTGCCAGCACCCTAGGCGGGACAGTCGCCTACAATGAGCAGTTCTTC. Amino acid sequence: CASTLGGTVAYNEQFF. This chain connects TRBV7-2 to TRBJ2-1; D may be TRBD1 (7 bases). The germline V gene has CDR1 SGHTA and CDR2 FQGNSA. V was cut by 7 bases and J by 2 bases, with 18 bases left in between. This CDR3 has 16 amino acids.

V is TRBV5-1 and J is TRBJ2-7; 8 nucleotides align to TRBD1. This CDR3 has 13 amino acids. Germline V CDR1 and CDR2: SGHRS, YFSETQ. V lost 5 bases and J lost 3; bases outside the gene matches: 4. This CDR3 reads CASRPGTGYEQYF. In DNA, the CDR3 is TGCGCCAGCAGACCCGGGACAGGCTACGAGCAGTACTTC.

At least ten counts were recorded for this clonotype. The gene calls are TRBV4-3 and TRBJ1-1, with a weak D call TRBD1 (5 bases). The CDR3 runs to 17 residues. V was clipped by 0 bases and J by 0 bases, with 14 bases between them. Germline lookup yields CDR1 LGHNA and CDR2 YSLEER. DNA of the CDR3: TGCGCCAGCAGCCAAGATCCAGGACAAAGGATGAACACTGAAGCTTTCTTT. Protein product: CASSQDPGQRMNTEAFF.

This clonotype was observed a handful of times. This sequence joins TRBV29-1 and TRBJ1-1; weak D call: TRBD1 (6 bases). This CDR3 region has 13 residues. With 4 bases removed from V and 4 bases from J, the gap between germline ends came to 13 bases. Looked up from germline, CDR1 is SQVTM and CDR2 is ANQGSEA. The CDR3 is CSVVKDRSTEAFF. The CDR3 DNA reads TGCAGCGTTGTCAAAGACAGGTCCACTGAAGCTTTCTTT.

This clonotype was seen a few times. The rearrangement links TRBV24-1 to TRBJ2-1; no clear D gene. With 0 bases removed from V and 8 bases from J, the gap between germline ends came to 10 bases. The germline V gene encodes CDR1 KGHDR and CDR2 SFDVKD. This CDR3 spans 14 amino acids. The chain's CDR3 is CATSDLQGGDEQFF. CDR3 DNA: TGTGCCACCAGTGATTTGCAAGGTGGCGATGAGCAGTTCTTC.

The V and J genes are TRBV3-1 and TRBJ2-5; no reliable D call. The CDR3 totals 14 residues. Germline V lookup: CDR1 LGHDT, CDR2 YNNKEL (reference sequence). The V and J ends lost 4 bases and 1 base respectively, with 10 bases between them. The CDR3 protein is CASSRSVSQETQYF. The CDR3 DNA reads TGTGCCAGCAGCCGATCGGTCAGCCAAGAGACCCAGTACTTC.

This chain uses TRBV2 with TRBJ1-6; possibly TRBD1 for D (5 bases). The CDR3 is 14 residues long. CDR1 is SNHLY and CDR2 is FYNNEI in the germline V gene. The germline V and J ends were trimmed by 0 bases and 8 bases, with 8 bases remaining between them. The DNA of the CDR3 is TGTGCCAGCAGTGAAGCGGGAGGGGATTCACCCCTCCACTTT. Protein product: CASSEAGGDSPLHF.

This clonotype was observed a few times. The chain is built from TRBV2 and TRBJ2-5; perhaps D is TRBD1 or TRBD2 (6 bases each). V lost 1 base and J 4 bases, leaving 10 bases between the germline ends. Germline CDR1 and CDR2: SNHLY and FYNNEI. The CDR3 is 14 residues long. Here the CDR3 DNA reads TGTGCCAGCAGTGAAGTCAGGGGAGGAGAGACCCAGTACTTC. Its protein product is CASSEVRGGETQYF.

The rearrangement joins TRBV2 to TRBJ2-3; TRBD1 matches 7 bases. Germline loops: CDR1 SNHLY, CDR2 FYNNEI. The trim removed 4 bases at V and 5 bases at J, leaving 12 bases unmatched. The CDR3 sequence is 16 residues long. CDR3 in DNA: TGTGCCAGCAGTGCCGGAAGGCAGGGGGTCGGAGATACGCAGTATTTT. This translates into CASSAGRQGVGDTQYF.